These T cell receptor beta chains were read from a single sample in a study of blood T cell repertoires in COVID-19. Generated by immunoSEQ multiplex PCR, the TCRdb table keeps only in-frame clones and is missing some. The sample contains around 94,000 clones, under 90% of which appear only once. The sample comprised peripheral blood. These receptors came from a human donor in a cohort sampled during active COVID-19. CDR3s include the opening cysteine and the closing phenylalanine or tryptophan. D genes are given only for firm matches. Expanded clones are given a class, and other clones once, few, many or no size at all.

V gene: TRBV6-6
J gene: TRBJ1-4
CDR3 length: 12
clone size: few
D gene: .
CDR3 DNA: TGTGCCAGCAGGAACAGGGATGAAAAACTGTTTTTT
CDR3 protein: CASRNRDEKLFF

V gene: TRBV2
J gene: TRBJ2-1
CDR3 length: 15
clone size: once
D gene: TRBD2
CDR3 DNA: TGTGCCAGCGGGGGGGGTCTAGATTCCTACAATGAGCAGTTCTTC
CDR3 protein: CASGGGLDSYNEQFF

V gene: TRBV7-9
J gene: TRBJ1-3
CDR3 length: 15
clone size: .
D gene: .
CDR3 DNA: TGTGCCAGCAGCGGGAGGGGCAACTCTGGAAACACCATATATTTT
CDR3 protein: CASSGRGNSGNTIYF

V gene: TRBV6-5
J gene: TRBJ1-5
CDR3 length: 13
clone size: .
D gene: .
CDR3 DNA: TGTGCCAGCAGCGCGGAGGGTGGGCAGCCCCAGCATTTT
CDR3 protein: CASSAEGGQPQHF

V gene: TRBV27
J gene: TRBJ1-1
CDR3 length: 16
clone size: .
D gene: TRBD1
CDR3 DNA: TGTGCCAGCAGCCAGCGAGGGGACAGGGGGAACACTGAAGCTTTCTTT
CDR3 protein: CASSQRGDRGNTEAFF

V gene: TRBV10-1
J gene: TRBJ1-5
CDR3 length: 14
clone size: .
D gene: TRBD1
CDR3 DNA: TGCGCCATCCGGACAGGGGCGGATGATCAGCCCCAGCATTTT
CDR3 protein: CAIRTGADDQPQHF

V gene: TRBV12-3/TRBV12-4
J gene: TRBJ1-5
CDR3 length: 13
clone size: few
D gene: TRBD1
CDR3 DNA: TGTGCCAGCAGTTGGACAGGGCCGCAGCCCCAGCATTTT
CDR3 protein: CASSWTGPQPQHF

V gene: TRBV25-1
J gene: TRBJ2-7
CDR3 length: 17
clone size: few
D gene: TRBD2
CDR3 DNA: TGTGCCAGCAGTGAATCGGCCGGGACTAGCGGGATAGCGGAGCAGTACTTC
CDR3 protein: CASSESAGTSGIAEQYF

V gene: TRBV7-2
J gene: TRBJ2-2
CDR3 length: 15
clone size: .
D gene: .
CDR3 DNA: TGTGCCAGCAGCCTAGACACCCAGGGCACCGGGGAGCTGTTTTTT
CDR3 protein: CASSLDTQGTGELFF

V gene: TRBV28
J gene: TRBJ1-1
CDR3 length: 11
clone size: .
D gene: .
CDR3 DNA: TGTGCCAGTAAATCGAACACTGAAGCTTTCTTT
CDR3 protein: CASKSNTEAFF

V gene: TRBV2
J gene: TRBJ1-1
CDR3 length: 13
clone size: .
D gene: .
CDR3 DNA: TGTGCCAGCACATCAGATATGAACACTGAAGCTTTCTTT
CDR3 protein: CASTSDMNTEAFF